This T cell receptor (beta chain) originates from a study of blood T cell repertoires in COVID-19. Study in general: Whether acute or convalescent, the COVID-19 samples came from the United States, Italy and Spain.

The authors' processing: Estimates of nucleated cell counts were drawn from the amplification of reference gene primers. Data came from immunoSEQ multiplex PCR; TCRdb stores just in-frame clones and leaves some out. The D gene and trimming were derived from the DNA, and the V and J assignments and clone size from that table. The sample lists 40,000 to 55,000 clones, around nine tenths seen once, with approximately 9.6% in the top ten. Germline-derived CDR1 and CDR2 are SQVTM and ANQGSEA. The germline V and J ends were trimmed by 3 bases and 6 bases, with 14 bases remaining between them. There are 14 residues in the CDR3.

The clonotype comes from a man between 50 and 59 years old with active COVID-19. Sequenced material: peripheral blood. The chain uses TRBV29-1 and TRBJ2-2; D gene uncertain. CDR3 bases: TGCAGCGTTGATAGAGGCCCTCCCCCCGGGGAGCTGTTTTTT. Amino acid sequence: CSVDRGPPPGELFF.